This T cell receptor (beta chain) was obtained from a study of shared clonotypes between healthy human individuals. Notes on the study in general: Non-shared clonotypes showed lower generation probabilities than clonotypes common to all four donors. Rarefaction demonstrated incomplete sorted-subset sequencing despite large depth.

Details on this clone: Its matching antigen is unknown.

Using immunoSEQ multiplex PCR, the repertoire was profiled, and TCRdb retains in-frame clones only, with some absent. The data hold 100,000 or so clones, with 67% observed a single time. Germline V gives CDR1 LGHNA, CDR2 YNFKEQ. Trimming cost V 0 bases and J 2 bases, with 11 bases left between them. The CDR3 sequence is 15 residues long. The sequenced sample was memory CD8+ T cells sorted from blood. Subset in this sample: CD45RO+ cells pooled with CCR7-negative TemRA cells. The sequence was collected from a woman in her twenties or thirties in good health. The chain is built from TRBV4-2 and TRBJ2-7; D perhaps matches TRBD1 (6 bases). CDR3 DNA: TGTGCCAGCAGCCAAGATGACAGGCTAACCTACGAGCAGTACTTC. As protein: CASSQDDRLTYEQYF.